Sequencing of this TCR beta chain was carried out in a study of CD8+ T cells in alopecia areata. Findings and limits, study-wide: Sequencing of scalp samples also captures resident alphabeta T cells of normal skin. TCR sharing was clearer in mice than between patients, perhaps partly owing to patient HLA diversity. Higher clonality than in normal scalp was seen in lesional scalp, especially alopecia totalis/universalis.

Sequencing templates came from extracted RNA that was reverse transcribed into cDNA. Assay used: immunoSEQ multiplex PCR; TCRdb lists only in-frame clones, some missing. There are 290,000 or so clones in the sample, none observed a single time. A few counts support this clone. Its antigen is currently unknown. The germline and genes are mouse ones. Coverage ceases 4 residues before the CDR3 finishes, and the germline J gene fills in the end. In germline, CDR1 is NNHNN, CDR2 SYGAGS (reference sequence). The CDR3 loop spans 16 amino acids. V was clipped by 0 bases and J by 3 bases; unmatched bases: 5. The study sorted pooled cutaneous lymph node cells by CD4, CD8alpha, NKG2D, NKG2ACE and other markers.

This rearrangement joins TRBV13-2 to TRBJ1-2; 10 bases agree with TRBD1. This receptor was taken from a C3H/HeJ mouse with alopecia areata. Strain haplotype (MHC): H2-k. Sample: CD4+ T cells sorted from a lymph node. CDR3 bases read: TGTGCCAGCGGTGATGCCCGGGACAGGGGAGACTCC. Encoded protein: CASGDARDRGDS. The CDR3 reads in full as CASGDARDRGDSDYTF.